This is a list of T cell receptor beta chains from one sample in a study of blood T cell repertoires in COVID-19. The method was immunoSEQ multiplex PCR; TCRdb's version includes in-frame clones alone and lacks a portion of them. This table has about 290,000 clones, about nine tenths appearing once. The sample consisted of PBMCs or T cells enriched from blood (not recorded which). The receptors were sampled from a middle-aged woman who had recovered from COVID-19. Each CDR3 is given with its conserved first and last residue. The order of the fields is V gene, J gene, CDR3 protein.

TRBV5-4,TRBJ2-1,CASSPERSGSYNEQFF
TRBV18,TRBJ1-6,CASSPPQGPLHF
TRBV2,TRBJ2-3,CASSDEGAHTQYF
TRBV2,TRBJ2-2,CASSIAGGGITGELFF
TRBV10-3,TRBJ1-2,CAIRGTGLAGGYTF
TRBV19,TRBJ2-3,CASSFGTSGGSTDTQYF
TRBV7-3,TRBJ1-5,CASSPRDRDYGNQPQHF
TRBV10-2,TRBJ1-2,CASSPTGEYGYTF
TRBV7-2,TRBJ1-5,CASSSGQGDYSNQPQHF
TRBV18,TRBJ1-2,CASSLYNYGYTF
TRBV6-6,TRBJ1-1,CASSDAAALTEAFF
TRBV4-1,TRBJ2-3,CASSHAVSGGGDTQYF
TRBV6-6,TRBJ1-3,CASSPIGTGRNSGNTIYF
TRBV11-2,TRBJ2-5,CASSLVGLRARETQYF
TRBV27,TRBJ2-7,CASSLSRDTYEQYF
TRBV7-2,TRBJ2-1,CASSLGSLSGTGGNEQFF
TRBV5-1,TRBJ1-2,CASSLLGDRGPYGYTF
TRBV19,TRBJ2-2,CASRGQGTGELFF
TRBV30,TRBJ1-2,CAWTRQGGGYTF
TRBV18,TRBJ1-3,CASSPPISLSGNTIYF
TRBV9,TRBJ2-7,CASSARAGGSRHEQYF
TRBV14,TRBJ1-1,CASSPLRVNTEAFF
TRBV6-2/TRBV6-3,TRBJ2-5,CASSYGITSWGGETQYF
TRBV5-6,TRBJ1-2,CASSLGPGQDYGYTF
TRBV7-8,TRBJ1-3,CASSSRTGAGNTIYF
TRBV18,TRBJ2-3,CASSPAGGSTDTQYF
TRBV18,TRBJ2-5,CASSPPGTLGLAGTQETQYF
TRBV18,TRBJ2-1,CASSPPGLAGPYNEQFF
TRBV2,TRBJ1-1,CASSKQGYEAFF
TRBV9,TRBJ2-3,CASSVGDTYTDTQYF
TRBV15,TRBJ2-3,CATSSSWVGGAVGRDTQYF